This section outlines one T cell receptor beta chain sequence together with its context. The antigen it binds to is not known. Base qualities were left out, and no much larger clone turns up one base away. There are 12 amino acids in the CDR3, from cysteine to phenylalanine inclusive. The kept DNA is CDR3 alone, 36 bases in frame from the first base. Sequences ENHRY (CDR1) and SYGVKD (CDR2) are obtained from the germline V gene. At the junction V is shortened by 6 bases and J by 1 base, with 6 bases in between. The data were taken from a study of T cell responses to AZD1222 COVID-19 vaccine (dated by TCRdb to the early 2020s). In the study overall: TCR sequencing covered 233 trial participants: some 210 given two doses of AZD1222 and approximately 25 given two doses of MenACWY control vaccine. Trial participants were enrolled by age into 18-55, 56-69 and 70-plus year subgroups, with approximately 150, 28 and 58 TCR-sequenced participants respectively. Study-wide findings and limitations: Only six AZD1222 recipients were SARS-CoV-2 seropositive at baseline, limiting conclusions about previously exposed vaccinees. Participants were mostly white British and included more females than males, and it was suggested by the authors that clonal diversity may have been underestimated. Nearly half of unique spike-specific TCRs reportedly recognized epitopes outside regions mutated in the B.1.351 and B.1.1.7 variants. A significant rise in spike-specific TCR breadth and depth was observed after two AZD1222 doses relative to day 0 and relative to MenACWY recipients. The vaccine-associated CD4 TCRs covered the entire spike protein, and the dominant responses fell in regions 160-218 and 743-854. In the small 56-69-year group, the increase in depth fell short of significance, most likely because of low power. No day 14 peak-response samples were available, so repertoires were characterized only after the peak T cell response.

The time point label corresponds to: about 28 days (+/-7) after the second vaccine dose. Because spike-specific TCR depth and breadth did not differ between the two schedules, AZD1222 recipients who got a second dose at roughly 4 weeks were pooled with those who got a second dose at roughly 12 weeks. Vaccinee samples were obtained from the UK trials COV001 and COV002, which included a single-blind randomized controlled phase 2/3 trial of AZD1222 (ChAdOx1 nCoV-19) in healthy adults. Trial participant PBMC samples were collected at day 0 and day 28 after the second dose for TCRbeta chain sequencing. The CDR3 regions of human TCRbeta chains were analyzed by immunosequencing. Per the authors' processing: Repertoire TCRs were checked for matches against a reference library of SARS-CoV-2-specific TCRs that had been generated using the MIRA antigen-specificity platform. Breadth was defined as the fraction of unique TCRs that were SARS-CoV-2-associated, and depth was defined as the fraction of total T cells that were SARS-CoV-2-associated. Using the MIRA data, every spike-specific TCR was mapped to the spike region that the TCR reacted to and assigned to either a CD4 or a CD8 class. Log10-transformed breadth and depth values were compared by one-way ANOVA with Sidak's multiple comparisons tests. What TCRdb holds here is the immuneACCESS table cut down to in-frame rearrangements. Part of the clones is not present; checked against another copy, under half of the missing clones reflect an unresolved V gene, and the others are unexplained. V and J calls and clone size are those listed in that table; D and trimming were worked out from the DNA. The sample has over 110,000 clones on record, about 90% of them singletons. The ten largest clonotypes hold roughly 9.9% of the sample.

The sample was peripheral blood, taken 28 days after the second AZD1222 dose. The chain couples TRBV10-3 to TRBJ1-2; confidence is insufficient to name the D gene. The TCR originated in an adult who received the AZD1222 COVID-19 vaccine. The CDR3 in this case is CAISGDNYGYTF. The DNA sequence follows: TGTGCCATCAGCGGGGATAACTATGGCTACACCTTC.